By frequency in the sample, the clone carrying this T cell receptor (beta chain) is medium-sized. The antigen is undetermined. This entry comes from a study of glioma-infiltrating T cells. Study findings and constraints: Gliomas, especially low-grade, showed above-expected tissue-blood divergence; non-neoplastic patients showed below. Only very few CDR3 sequences appeared in both tissue and blood.

The V end was cut by 5 bases, the J end by 5 bases, with 18 bases between. CDR1 and CDR2 (germline): SEHNR, FQNEAQ (reference sequence). The CDR3 covers 15 residues. The iRepertoire nested amplicon-rescue multiplex PCR amplified TCR alpha and beta CDR3s from RNA. Tissue mRNA or PBMC total RNA, about 90-400 ng, went into one-step reverse transcription and amplification. TCRdb recomputed calls from the multiplex PCR reads with MiXCR, one row per CDR3 protein. The sample has about 3,900 distinct CDR3 sequences, around a third seen once. The receptor's source is a human donor with low-grade glioma or glioblastoma, undergoing nonglioma brain surgery, or in good health (not recorded which). V gene TRBV7-9 combines with J gene TRBJ2-5; TRBD2 is a possible D gene (6 bases). The sample comprised glioma tissue, nonneoplastic brain tissue, or PBMCs (not recorded which). In DNA, the CDR3 is TGTGCCAGCAGCGAGGTGGCTGAGGGGACTGAGACCCAGTACTTC. It codes for CASSEVAEGTETQYF.